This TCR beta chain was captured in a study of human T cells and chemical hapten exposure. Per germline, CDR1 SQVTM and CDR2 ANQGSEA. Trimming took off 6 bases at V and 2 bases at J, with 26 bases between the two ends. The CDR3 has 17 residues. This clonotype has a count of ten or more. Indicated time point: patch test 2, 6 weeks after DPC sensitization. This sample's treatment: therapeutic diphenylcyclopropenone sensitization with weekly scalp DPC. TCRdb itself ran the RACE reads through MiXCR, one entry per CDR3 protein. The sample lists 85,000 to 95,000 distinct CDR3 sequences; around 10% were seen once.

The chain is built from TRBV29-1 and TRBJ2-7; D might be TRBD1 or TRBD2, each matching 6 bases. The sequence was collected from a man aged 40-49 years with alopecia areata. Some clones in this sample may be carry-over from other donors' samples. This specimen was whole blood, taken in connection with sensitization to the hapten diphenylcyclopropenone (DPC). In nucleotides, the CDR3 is TGCAGCGTGCGGATAGGAGGGGGAAGGTTTCTCGCCTACGAGCAGTACGTC. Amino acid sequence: CSVRIGGGRFLAYEQYV.